By share, the clone carrying this TCR beta chain counts as medium-sized. Its antigen is still unknown. Distinct nucleotide sequences in the sample also encode this CDR3. This sample was included in a study of PD-L1 blockade in urothelial cancer. Study context: Blood was evaluated 3 weeks (second dose) and 6 weeks after therapy began. Blood gave a median approximately 150,000 T cells.

Study-level findings and limits: Blood clones associated with the tumor expanded more at 3 weeks in durable-benefit patients.

There are 13 residues in the CDR3. The V gene's germline CDR1 is SEHNR and CDR2 FQNEAQ (reference sequence). Trimming cost V 5 bases and J 3 bases; bases outside gene matches: 1. The assay was immunoSEQ multiplex PCR, and TCRdb's table has in-frame clones only and misses some. The table records tens of thousands of clones, approximately 83% of them present only once. As to time point: pretreatment peripheral blood. This sequence was found in a man in his sixties with urothelial cancer. The input for sequencing was PBMCs, taken around atezolizumab (anti-PD-L1) treatment. This chain links TRBV7-9 with TRBJ2-3; 8 nucleotides line up with TRBD1. CDR3 residues: CASSRTGTDTQYF. CDR3 sequence (DNA): TGTGCCAGCAGCCGGACAGGGACAGATACGCAGTATTTT. Using reference TRBV7-9 and TRBJ2-3 for the parts outside the CDR3, the full variable domain is DTGVSQNPRHKITKRGQNVTFRCDPISEHNRLYWYRQTLGQGPEFLTYFQNEAQLEKSRLLSDRFSAERPKGSFSTLEIQRTEQGDSAMYLCASSRTGTDTQYFGPGTRLTVL.